This T cell receptor beta chain was sequenced for a study of blood T cell repertoires in COVID-19. Overall study: Acute-phase and convalescent COVID-19 samples originated in the United States, Italy and Spain.

The J segment lost 2 bases and the V segment lost 5 bases, leaving 7 bases of the junction unmatched. The germline V gene encodes CDR1 SEHNR and CDR2 FQNEAQ (reference sequence). The CDR3 consists of 16 residues. Seattle's enrolled individuals joined amid active infection and were then monitored longitudinally. In the authors' methods: Quantification of nucleated cells was approximated via reference gene primer amplification. Libraries were prepared by immunoSEQ multiplex PCR; TCRdb keeps only in-frame clonotypes and omits some of them. The DNA gave D and trimming, while V, J and clone size come from that table. Altogether 150,000 to 200,000 clones are present, around 82% being singletons, with the ten largest covering roughly 6.4%.

This clonotype was sampled from a middle-aged woman with COVID-19, enrolled during active disease. What was sequenced was peripheral blood. The V gene is TRBV7-9, the J gene TRBJ2-1; 9 bases agree with TRBD1. The CDR3 bases are TGTGCCAGCAGCACCTCGGACAGGGGAACCTACAATGAGCAGTTCTTC. Amino acids: CASSTSDRGTYNEQFF.